Listed here are 11 T cell receptor beta chains from one sample, sequenced in a study of somatic mutations in cytotoxic T cells in rheumatoid arthritis. Assay: immunoSEQ multiplex PCR; the TCRdb copy retains only in-frame clones and omits some. The sample consists of around 19,000 clones, approximately 71% of them appearing once. Sequenced: CD8+ T cells sorted from blood. The origin of the receptors is an adult with rheumatoid arthritis.

J is TRBJ2-3 and V is TRBV4-1; 8 nucleotides agree with TRBD2. The V and J ends lost 0 bases and 5 bases, in that order; junction bases with no gene match: 7. The CDR3 runs 16 residues. Germline loops: CDR1 MGHRA, CDR2 YSYEKL. The CDR3 nucleotides read TGCGCCAGCAGCCAAGATTGGGGACTAGATATAGATACGCAGTATTTT. Protein product: CASSQDWGLDIDTQYF.

This chain uses TRBV27 with TRBJ1-4, with D perhaps TRBD1 (6 bases). The V and J ends lost 5 bases and 8 bases respectively, with 12 bases between them. The CDR3 is 13 residues long. Germline loops: CDR1 MNHEY, CDR2 SMNVEV (reference sequence). CDR3 protein: CASSRGQEEKLFF. The CDR3 region has the DNA TGTGCCAGCAGTAGGGGACAAGAGGAAAAACTGTTTTTT. The full variable domain, with the rest looked up from reference TRBV27 and TRBJ1-4, is EAQVTQNPRYLITVTGKKLTVTCSQNMNHEYMSWYRQDPGLGLRQIYYSMNVEVTDKGDVPEGYKVSRKEKRNFPLILESPSPNQTSLYFCASSRGQEEKLFFGSGTQLSVL.

The rearrangement joins TRBV4-3 to TRBJ2-1; the D call may be TRBD1 or TRBD2 (5 bases each). Germline V gene data show CDR1 as LGHNA and CDR2 as YSLEER. Trimming took 3 bases from V and 2 from J, leaving 11 bases between them. CDR3 length equals 15 residues. CDR3 region: CASSQGVAAYNEQFF. DNA of the CDR3: TGCGCCAGCAGCCAGGGGGTGGCAGCCTACAATGAGCAGTTCTTC.

CDR3 coding DNA: TGCAGCGTCGACCAATCCACGGAGGGCCACTATGGCTACACCTTC. Translation gives CSVDQSTEGHYGYTF. The V and J genes are TRBV29-1 and TRBJ1-2, with D unclear. The CDR3 has 15 amino acids. The V gene's germline CDR1 is SQVTM and CDR2 ANQGSEA. The V end was cut by 6 bases, the J end by 3 bases, with 20 bases between.

The chain is built from TRBV28 and TRBJ1-2; 7 bases map to TRBD1. The V segment lost 5 bases and the J segment 4 bases; nucleotides outside the gene matches: 10. The length of the CDR3 is 15 residues. Germline CDR1 MDHEN, CDR2 SYDVKM. CDR3 nucleotides: TGTGCCAGCAGTCCGTGGACAGGAGCAGTCTATGGCTACACCTTC. Translated, it gives CASSPWTGAVYGYTF.

The V and J genes are TRBV19 and TRBJ1-6, with 8 nucleotides matching TRBD1. CDR1 is LNHDA, CDR2 SQIVND, per germline (reference sequence). With V trimmed by 10 bases and J by 10 bases, 9 bases remained unmatched. The CDR3 has 13 residues. The CDR3 DNA follows: TGTGCCACTCGGACAGGGACGGGCTCACCCCTCCACTTT. It is translated as CATRTGTGSPLHF.

The V gene is TRBV5-1, the J gene TRBJ2-7, with D perhaps matching TRBD1 (5 bases). Looked up from germline, CDR1 is SGHRS and CDR2 is YFSETQ. CDR3 length: 15 residues. V gave up 0 bases and J gave up 1 base, with 11 bases separating them. CDR3 amino acids: CASSLAGRVSYEQYF. The CDR3 DNA reads TGCGCCAGCAGCTTGGCCGGCAGGGTGTCCTACGAGCAGTACTTC.

This clone was found a few times. The J gene is TRBJ2-7, the V gene TRBV5-6; D is possibly TRBD2 (5 bases). CDR1 and CDR2 (germline): SGHDT, YYEEEE. The CDR3 consists of 14 residues. V shed 0 bases and J shed 3 bases, with 10 bases lying between them. CDR3 sequence (DNA): TGTGCCAGCAGCTTGGAGCGCCGGGGCTACGAGCAGTACTTC. Protein: CASSLERRGYEQYF. Supplemented by reference TRBV5-6 and TRBJ2-7, the full variable domain reads DAGVTQSPTHLIKTRGQQVTLRCSPKSGHDTVSWYQQALGQGPQFIFQYYEEEERQRGNFPDRFSGHQFPNYSSELNVNALLLGDSALYLCASSLERRGYEQYFGPGTRLTVT.

The chain combines TRBV4-1 with TRBJ1-3; the match to TRBD1 covers 9 bases. The germline V gene has CDR1 MGHRA and CDR2 YSYEKL. There are 14 residues in the CDR3. Losses at the gene ends were 4 bases for V and 2 bases for J; bases not matched to a gene: 0. The CDR3 sequence is CASSRQGAGNTIYF. The CDR3, as DNA: TGCGCCAGCAGCCGACAGGGGGCTGGAAACACCATATATTTT.

By sample fraction, this clone is medium-sized (0.01 to 0.1%). This rearrangement joins TRBV5-1 to TRBJ1-2, with TRBD1 matching 7 bases. CDR3 length: 15 amino acids. Germline V gives CDR1 SGHRS, CDR2 YFSETQ. J was trimmed by 2 bases and V by 1 base; bases with no gene match: 5. This chain's CDR3 is CASSLYQGGNYGYTF. In DNA, the CDR3 is TGCGCCAGCAGCTTGTATCAGGGGGGGAACTATGGCTACACCTTC.

This clone is categorized as medium-sized. CDR3 sequence reads: CASSLGTGGSGNTIYF. For the CDR3, the DNA is TGCGCCAGCAGCTTAGGGACAGGGGGCTCTGGAAACACCATATATTTT. The gene calls are TRBV5-1 and TRBJ1-3; 11 bases line up with TRBD1. Germline CDR1 SGHRS, CDR2 YFSETQ. J gave up 0 bases and V 2 bases, and 1 base lay outside the gene matches. The CDR3 has 16 residues.